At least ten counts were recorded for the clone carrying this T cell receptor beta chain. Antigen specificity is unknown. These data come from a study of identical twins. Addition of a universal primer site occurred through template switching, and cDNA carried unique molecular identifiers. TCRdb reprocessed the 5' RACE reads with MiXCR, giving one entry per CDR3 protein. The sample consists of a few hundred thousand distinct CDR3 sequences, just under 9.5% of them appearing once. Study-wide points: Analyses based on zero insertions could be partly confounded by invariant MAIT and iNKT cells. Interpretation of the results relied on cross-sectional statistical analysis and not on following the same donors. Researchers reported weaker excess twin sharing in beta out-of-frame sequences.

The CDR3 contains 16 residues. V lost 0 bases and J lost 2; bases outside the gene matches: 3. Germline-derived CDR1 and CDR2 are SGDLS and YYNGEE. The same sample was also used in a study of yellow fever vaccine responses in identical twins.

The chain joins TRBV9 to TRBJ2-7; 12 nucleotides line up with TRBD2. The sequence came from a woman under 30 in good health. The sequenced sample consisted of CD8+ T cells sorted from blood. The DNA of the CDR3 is TGTGCCAGCAGCGTAGGCGCTAGCGGGGGGGCCTACGAGCAGTACTTC. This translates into CASSVGASGGAYEQYF.